The 15 T cell receptor beta chains below were found in one sample sequenced in a study of regulatory T cells in long-lasting Graves disease (dated by TCRdb to about 2021). The library was prepared using multiplex PCR. Sequenced using an Illumina HiSeq 4000. TCR beta libraries were built with iRepertoire HTBI primers and Arm-PCR amplification of CDR3 regions. The public reads were quality trimmed at Q25 with fastp and then assembled into clones with MiXCR by TCRdb, keeping productive beta chains. Entries that share a CDR3 protein sequence are merged under the most common genes and DNA. For this sample the table gives approximately 300,000 distinct CDR3 sequences, of which under 20% were detected only once. The top ten hold roughly 35% of the sample. The time point label corresponds to: newly diagnosed GD, antithyroid drugs for less than 3 months. For both TCR sequencing and RNA sequencing, RNA was extracted from PBMCs using TRIzol.

The sample consisted of peripheral blood mononuclear cells (PBMCs), taken at new diagnosis, from a patient treated with antithyroid drugs. These TCRs come from a female donor with Graves disease.

The table lists this clonotype with many counts. The chain recombines TRBV3-1 with TRBJ2-3; D may match TRBD1 or TRBD2 (5 bases each). V gave up 5 bases and J gave up 2 bases, with 14 bases separating them. Germline values: CDR1 LGHDT, CDR2 YNNKEL (reference sequence). This CDR3 has 15 amino acids. The CDR3 nucleotides read TGTGCCAGCAGCTCCCGGGGCTCCCCCACAGATACGCAGTATTTT. This encodes CASSSRGSPTDTQYF.

DNA for the CDR3: TGTGCCAGCAGCCACTCCAGTAGATCTGACAATGAGCAGTTCTTC. Amino acids: CASSHSSRSDNEQFF. The chain carries TRBV9 and TRBJ2-1, with D hard to call. Germline-derived CDR1 and CDR2 are SGDLS and YYNGEE. Trimming stripped 4 bases from V and 5 bases from J, with 16 bases between. The CDR3 is made up of 15 amino acids.

A word on this clonotype: One base away lies a much larger clone, so this may be a sequencing read error. This chain joins TRBV6-1 and TRBJ1-4; no reliable D call. The germline V gene encodes CDR1 MNHNS and CDR2 SASEGT. This CDR3 is built from 15 residues. The DNA of the CDR3 is TGTGTCAGCAGTGAAGCGGGAGGATTTTGGGAAAAACTGTTTTTT. Translation gives CVSSEAGGFWEKLFF.

This clonotype appeared many times. The rearrangement uses TRBV11-2 and TRBJ2-5; maybe TRBD1 (5 bases). Trimming shortened V by 2 bases and J by 1 base, and 11 bases separated the two germline ends. This CDR3 is built from 15 residues. Looked up from germline, CDR1 is SGHAT and CDR2 is FQNNGV. This chain's CDR3 is CASSLFDSVQETQYF. In DNA form, the CDR3 reads TGTGCCAGCAGCTTATTTGACAGCGTCCAAGAGACCCAGTACTTC.

V is TRBV20-1 and J is TRBJ2-7; D gene unclear. Trimming left V 4 bases short and J 7 bases short, with 20 bases between. There are 14 residues in the CDR3. Per the germline V gene, CDR1 is DFQATT and CDR2 is SNEGSKA (reference sequence). The CDR3 sequence: CSATGPKSHNEQYF. The CDR3 DNA reads TGCAGTGCTACAGGCCCGAAAAGTCACAATGAGCAGTACTTC.

CDR3 sequence: CSARAPLGGIGNTIYF. CDR3 coding DNA: TGCAGTGCTAGGGCCCCTCTAGGGGGCATTGGGAACACCATATATTTT. The V and J genes are TRBV20-1 and TRBJ1-3, with 7 positions matching TRBD1. This CDR3 region has 16 residues. The V gene's germline CDR1 is DFQATT and CDR2 SNEGSKA (reference sequence). J lost 7 bases, V lost 3 bases, and 15 bases had no gene match.

The rearrangement links TRBV18 to TRBJ2-7; TRBD1 aligns across 7 bases. This CDR3 has 15 amino acids. The ends lost 3 bases at V and 2 bases at J; junction bases unmatched: 7. Germline CDR1 KGHSH, CDR2 LQKENI. CDR3 DNA sequence: TGTGCCAGCTCACCTCGGACAGGATCCGCCTACGAGCAGTACTTC. Translation: CASSPRTGSAYEQYF.

The table lists this clonotype with many counts. This chain connects TRBV14 to TRBJ2-2; no firm D call. The CDR3 runs 13 residues. The V gene's germline CDR1 is SGHDN and CDR2 FVKESK. Between the trimmed V and J ends, which lost 1 base and 5 bases, there was a span of 5 bases. CDR3 sequence (DNA): TGTGCCAGCAGCCAAGCAGGAACCGGGGAGCTGTTTTTT. As protein: CASSQAGTGELFF.

This clonotype was counted at least ten times. The chain combines TRBV29-1 with TRBJ1-1, with unresolved D. V was shortened by 1 base and J by 0 bases, with 3 bases between the two germline ends. Germline CDR1 reads SQVTM; CDR2 reads ANQGSEA. The CDR3 spans 12 residues. CDR3 sequence: CSVEGLNTEAFF. DNA for the CDR3: TGCAGCGTTGAAGGGTTGAACACTGAAGCTTTCTTT.

As for this clonotype: This sequence may be a read error, since a much larger clone differs from it by one base. This chain joins TRBV6-1 and TRBJ2-1, with 9 positions matching TRBD1. This CDR3 is built from 15 residues. In germline, CDR1 is MNHNS, CDR2 SASEGT. V dropped 8 bases and J dropped 10; count of bases not matched to a gene: 15. The CDR3 DNA is TGTGCCAGCCGCCCAGGGGACAGGGACTCCTACGAGCAGTTCTTC. Amino acid sequence: CASRPGDRDSYEQFF.

This clonotype was seen at least ten times. The chain is built from TRBV20-1 and TRBJ2-4; 9 nucleotides agree with TRBD2. Germline V gene lookup returns CDR1 DFQATT and CDR2 SNEGSKA (reference sequence). Losses at the gene ends were 3 bases for V and 1 base for J; bases not matched to a gene: 4. The length of the CDR3 is 15 residues. The CDR3: CSARSSGRAKNIQYF. CDR3 nucleotide sequence: TGCAGTGCTAGGTCAAGCGGGAGGGCCAAAAACATTCAGTACTTC.

This clonotype was detected a few times. The V call is TRBV20-1, the J call TRBJ2-7; D unresolved. Trimming shortened V by 1 base and J by 7 bases, and 14 bases separated the two germline ends. There are 13 residues in the CDR3. Germline CDR1 is DFQATT and CDR2 is SNEGSKA (reference sequence). The CDR3 region is CSARVIVLGEQYF. The CDR3 DNA follows: TGCAGTGCTAGAGTAATTGTATTGGGTGAGCAGTACTTC.

This clonotype was seen at least ten times. The chain links TRBV12-3 or TRBV12-4 to TRBJ1-5, with a weak D call TRBD1 (5 bases). Trimming left V 5 bases short and J 3 bases short, with 11 bases between. This CDR3 spans 14 amino acids. Here the CDR3 reads CASSQDSLNQPQHF. CDR3 sequence (DNA): TGTGCCAGCAGTCAAGACAGCCTCAATCAGCCCCAGCATTTT.

This clonotype was detected only a few times. One junction end disagrees with the germline gene, perhaps due to a read error. The chain is built from TRBV7-2 and TRBJ2-1; the D call may be TRBD1 or TRBD2 (5 bases each). The end of the DNA aligns better with TRBJ2-5, so the J call may be wrong. This CDR3 is built from 17 residues. The germline V gene encodes CDR1 SGHTA and CDR2 FQGNSA. CDR3 sequence reads: CASSLGYGGVGGESQYF. CDR3 coding DNA: TGTGCCAGCAGCTTGGGGTATGGGGGAGTAGGCGGAGAGTCCCAGTACTTC.

This clonotype was picked up many times. The chain is built from TRBV12-3 or TRBV12-4 and TRBJ2-5; D not resolved. V lost 3 bases and J 2 bases, leaving 7 bases between the germline ends. The CDR3 totals 13 residues. The CDR3 region is CASSFGRQETQYF. Here the CDR3 DNA reads TGTGCCAGCAGTTTTGGGCGTCAAGAGACCCAGTACTTC.